One sample yielded the 14 T cell receptor beta chains listed below, sequenced in a study of blood T cell repertoires in COVID-19. Assay: immunoSEQ multiplex PCR; the TCRdb copy retains only in-frame clones and omits some. Of approximately 47,000 clones in the sample, around 90% were seen once. Sequencing was carried out using peripheral blood. These receptors all stem from a human donor with active COVID-19. The donor label of this sample is uncertain.

This clone is medium-sized (0.01 to 0.1%) within its sample. The V and J genes are TRBV5-4 and TRBJ2-2; 7 nucleotides align to TRBD1. V was pared by 2 bases and J by 1 base, with 2 bases of the junction left unmatched. CDR1 is SGHNT and CDR2 is YYREEE in the germline V gene (reference sequence). This CDR3 is 15 amino acids long. CDR3 amino acids: CASSLGQENTGELFF. The CDR3 DNA sequence: TGTGCCAGCAGCTTAGGACAGGAGAACACCGGGGAGCTGTTTTTT.

The gene calls are TRBV3-1 (or the pseudogene TRBV3-2) and TRBJ1-1; the D is unclear. The CDR3 runs to 13 residues. Germline CDR1 is LGHDT and CDR2 is YNNKEL (reference sequence). Between the trimmed V and J ends, which lost 2 bases and 8 bases, there was a span of 12 bases. This CDR3 reads CASSQRSNSEAFF. CDR3 DNA: TGTGCCAGCAGCCAAAGAAGTAACTCCGAAGCTTTCTTT.

The chain uses TRBV7-3 and TRBJ2-6, with TRBD1 as a possible D gene (5 bases). The CDR3 is 16 amino acids. Germline V gives CDR1 SGHTA, CDR2 FQGTGA. Trimming left V 5 bases short and J 0 bases short, with 11 bases between. The CDR3 DNA reads TGTGCCAGCAGCCTCGGACACAACTCTGGGGCCAACGTCCTGACTTTC. Translating it yields CASSLGHNSGANVLTF.

The rearrangement joins TRBV11-1 to TRBJ2-7; the D gene is possibly TRBD2 (5 bases). Trimming left V 3 bases short and J 4 bases short, with 10 bases between. This CDR3 spans 13 amino acids. CDR1 and CDR2 from the germline V gene are SGHAT and FQDESV (reference sequence). CDR3 nucleotides: TGTGCCAGCAGCTTTGAAGCGGTGTACGAGCAGTACTTC. It encodes CASSFEAVYEQYF.

V is TRBV5-4 and J is TRBJ1-2; 8 bases map to TRBD1. V lost 4 bases to trimming and J lost 8 bases; unmatched junction nucleotides: 7. The CDR3 is 13 residues long. CDR1 is SGHNT, CDR2 YYREEE, per germline (reference sequence). DNA for the CDR3: TGTGCCAGCAGCACAGACAGGGGACGAGGCTACACCTTC. It encodes CASSTDRGRGYTF.

The CDR3 spells CASSLLPGNEQFF. DNA of the CDR3: TGTGCCAGCAGCTTGTTACCGGGGAATGAGCAGTTCTTC. The chain uses TRBV7-2 and TRBJ2-1, with a possible D match to TRBD2 (5 bases). Germline loops: CDR1 SGHTA, CDR2 FQGNSA. Trimming stripped 3 bases from V and 7 bases from J, with 10 bases between. The CDR3 has 13 residues.

The chain uses TRBV15 and TRBJ1-1; TRBD1 is a possible D gene (6 bases). The CDR3 is made up of 14 amino acids. With 4 bases removed from V and 1 base from J, the gap between germline ends came to 10 bases. Germline V gene sequence: CDR1 LNHNV, CDR2 YYDKDF (reference sequence). CDR3 nucleotides: TGTGCCACCAGCACCGGGACATCGAACACTGAAGCTTTCTTT. It specifies CATSTGTSNTEAFF. The full variable domain, with the rest looked up from reference TRBV15 and TRBJ1-1, is DAMVIQNPRYQVTQFGKPVTLSCSQTLNHNVMYWYQQKSSQAPKLLFHYYDKDFNNEADTPDNFQSRRPNTSFCFLDIRSPGLGDTAMYLCATSTGTSNTEAFFGQGTRLTVV.

With respect to this clone: The same CDR3 also results from other DNA sequences found in this sample. This chain uses TRBV6-5 with TRBJ2-5; 9 nucleotides line up with TRBD2. Looked up from germline, CDR1 is MNHEY and CDR2 is SVGAGI. The CDR3 contains 13 residues. Trimming removed 6 bases from V and 5 bases from J; junction bases left unmatched: 4. CDR3 nucleotide sequence: TGTGCCAGCAGGGGACTAGCTGGGGAGACCCAGTACTTC. Translated, it gives CASRGLAGETQYF.

The gene calls are TRBV6-2 or TRBV6-3 and TRBJ2-5, with D maybe TRBD1 (5 bases). Germline CDR1 and CDR2: MNHEY and SVGEGT. Trimming took off 2 bases at V and 5 bases at J, with 12 bases between the two ends. The CDR3 is 14 amino acids. CDR3 in DNA: TGTGCCAGCAGTTACGGGCAGGGAATTGAGACCCAGTACTTC. Translating it yields CASSYGQGIETQYF.

The chain joins TRBV20-1 to TRBJ1-1; D unresolved. CDR3 length: 15 residues. Deletions cut 3 bases from V and 5 bases from J, with 19 bases between. Germline CDR1 reads DFQATT; CDR2 reads SNEGSKA (reference sequence). For the CDR3, the DNA is TGCAGTGCTAGTTCCGTTCGCGGAGGTTTGACTGAAGCTTTCTTT. It codes for CSASSVRGGLTEAFF.

This chain joins TRBV11-3 and TRBJ2-7; D remains unclear. The V and J ends lost 4 bases and 3 bases respectively, with 4 bases between them. Germline V gives CDR1 SGHNT, CDR2 YENEEA. The CDR3 contains 11 residues. CDR3 nucleotide sequence: TGTGCCAGCAGCTCTATCTACGAGCAGTACTTC. It encodes CASSSIYEQYF. Looking up the rest from reference TRBV11-3 and TRBJ2-7 gives the full variable domain: EAGVVQSPRYKIIEKKQPVAFWCNPISGHNTLYWYLQNLGQGPELLIRYENEEAVDDSQLPKDRFSAERLKGVDSTLKIQPAELGDSAVYLCASSSIYEQYFGPGTRLTVT.

The V call is TRBV6-1, the J call TRBJ1-5, with unresolved D. The CDR3 length is 16 residues. The germline CDR1 and CDR2 sequences are MNHNS and SASEGT. The V end lost 2 bases, the J end lost 1 base, and 12 bases lay between the germline ends. The CDR3 DNA reads as TGTGCCAGCAGTGAACGGGGAGGGCTAAGCAATCAGCCCCAGCATTTT. Translated, it gives CASSERGGLSNQPQHF.

V and J are TRBV3-1 (or the pseudogene TRBV3-2) and TRBJ2-6, with 8 bases aligning to TRBD2. The germline V gene encodes CDR1 LGHDT and CDR2 YNNKEL (reference sequence). V was clipped by 2 bases and J by 3 bases; unmatched bases: 9. This CDR3 spans 18 amino acids. The CDR3 DNA sequence: TGTGCCAGCAGCCAAAGGGGCGGGGGGTTTCTTGGGGCCAACGTCCTGACTTTC. Its protein is CASSQRGGGFLGANVLTF.

The chain couples TRBV10-3 to TRBJ2-2; TRBD1 matches at 10 bases. V shed 6 bases, J shed 8 bases, and the junction held 9 bases outside the gene matches. Germline-derived CDR1 and CDR2 are ENHRY and SYGVKD. The CDR3 has 15 residues. CDR3 coding DNA: TGTGCCATCAGCGATCGGGACAGGGGTGTTGGGGAGCTGTTTTTT. Its protein is CAISDRDRGVGELFF.